Listed below are T cell receptor beta chains from one sample, sequenced in a study of shared clonotypes between healthy human individuals. Data came from immunoSEQ multiplex PCR; TCRdb stores just in-frame clones and leaves some out. The sample has some 2.4 million clones; approximately 93% are singletons. The sample taken for sequencing was naive CD4+ T cells from PBMCs. The receptor set was obtained from a man between 18 and 35 years old in good health. Some clones in this sample may be carry-over from other donors' samples. Each CDR3 is given with its conserved first and last residue. The D gene is left open where the match is weak. A row's size may be missing; if present it is once, few, many or a size class.

V	J	size	D	DNA	CDR3
TRBV5-1	TRBJ2-7	.	.	TGCGCCAGCAGCGCCGAGGCTTTCCCCTACGAGCAGTACTTC	CASSAEAFPYEQYF
TRBV4-3	TRBJ2-3	.	TRBD2	TGCGCCAGCAGCCAAGATGGGAGGGGTCGCTCAGATACGCAGTATTTT	CASSQDGRGRSDTQYF
TRBV11-2	TRBJ2-1	.	.	TGTGCCAGTCGAGGGGGGTACGGCTACAATGAGCAGTTCTTC	CASRGGYGYNEQFF
TRBV2	TRBJ1-4	.	.	TGTGCCAGCAGCCAAAATCAGGGACTGGGGAGTAGTGCCGAAAAACTGTTTTTT	CASSQNQGLGSSAEKLFF
TRBV6-6	TRBJ1-5	.	TRBD1	TGTGCCAGCAGCGAAGACAGGGGGGATCAGCCCCAGCATTTT	CASSEDRGDQPQHF
TRBV15	TRBJ2-7	.	TRBD2	TGTGCCACCAGCAGTTCGGGCGGGAGGAGCTCCTACGAGCAGTACTTC	CATSSSGGRSSYEQYF
TRBV18	TRBJ1-1	.	.	TGTGCCAGCTCACCATACGTGGGGGGTACTAACACTGAAGCTTTCTTT	CASSPYVGGTNTEAFF
TRBV7-8	TRBJ1-1	.	.	TGTGCCAGCAGCTTATTAGTGAGGGGCACTGAAGCTTTCTTT	CASSLLVRGTEAFF
TRBV7-3	TRBJ2-2	.	TRBD2	TGTGCCAGCAGACGGACTAGCGGGAGAGCCGGGGAGCTGTTTTTT	CASRRTSGRAGELFF
TRBV18	TRBJ2-2	once	.	TGTGCCAGCTCACCGTTGACAGTGGCGAACACCGGGGAGCTGTTTTTT	CASSPLTVANTGELFF
TRBV6-1	TRBJ2-6	.	.	TGTGCCAGCAGTGGCGGACTGGCCTCTGGGGCCAACGTCCTGACTTTC	CASSGGLASGANVLTF
TRBV6-6	TRBJ2-5	.	.	TGTGCCAGCAGTTACCCAGGGGTAGAGACCCAGTACTTC	CASSYPGVETQYF
TRBV5-4	TRBJ2-3	.	.	TGTGCCAGCAGCCCCCCAACTAACACAGATACGCAGTATTTT	CASSPPTNTDTQYF
TRBV7-8	TRBJ1-5	.	.	TGTGCCAGCAGCTTAGCCCCCTATGGGGGGGGCGATCAGCCCCAGCATTTT	CASSLAPYGGGDQPQHF
TRBV12-5	TRBJ2-1	.	.	TGTGCTAGTGGTTTGGATACGGGCAATGAGCAGTTCTTC	CASGLDTGNEQFF
TRBV7-9	TRBJ1-4	.	.	TGTGCCAGCAGCTTAGATGGGAGGACAGAAAGGCGGGAAAAACTGTTTTTT	CASSLDGRTERREKLFF
TRBV21-1	TRBJ1-5	.	.	TGTGCCAGCAGCAAAAGGGAAGTGATGGTGGATCAGCCCCAGCATTTT	CASSKREVMVDQPQHF
TRBV15	TRBJ1-2	.	.	TGTGCCACCAGCAGAGATCTACAGACGGGCTACACCTTC	CATSRDLQTGYTF
TRBV5-1	TRBJ2-2	.	TRBD2	TGCGCCAGCAGCTCAGGCGGGAGCGCCGGGGAGCTGTTTTTT	CASSSGGSAGELFF
TRBV18	TRBJ2-2	.	.	TGTGCCAGCTCAGGCGGGAAGGACACCGGGGAGCTGTTTTTT	CASSGGKDTGELFF
TRBV10-3	TRBJ2-1	.	TRBD2	TGTGCCATCAGTGTAGGGCTGGGGGGACTAGCGGACAACAATGAGCAGTTCTTC	CAISVGLGGLADNNEQFF
TRBV5-1	TRBJ2-3	once	.	TGCGCCAGCAGCTTGGCGGGAGCTAGCACAGATACGCAGTATTTT	CASSLAGASTDTQYF
TRBV14	TRBJ2-6	.	.	TGTGCCAGCAGCCAAGAAGAAGGCCTCTCTGGGGCCAACGTCCTGACTTTC	CASSQEEGLSGANVLTF
TRBV6-1	TRBJ2-7	.	TRBD1	TGTGCCAGCAGTAAAGGTGGGGGAACCTTGACAGGGCGGACTTACGAGCAGTACTTC	CASSKGGGTLTGRTYEQYF
TRBV27	TRBJ2-1	.	TRBD1	TGTGCCAGCAGTACCTCGACAGGGCCCGCTTCCAATGAGCAGTTCTTC	CASSTSTGPASNEQFF
TRBV7-2	TRBJ2-3	.	TRBD2	TGTGCCAGCACCCTAGCGGGTGGCAGCACAGATACGCAGTATTTT	CASTLAGGSTDTQYF
TRBV6-1	TRBJ2-2	few	.	TGTGCCAGCAGTAGGCCAGGGCGTTCAACCGGGGAGCTGTTTTTT	CASSRPGRSTGELFF
TRBV4-3	TRBJ2-5	.	TRBD2	TGCGCCAGCAGCCGGAGTCCTGTGCCGGGACTAGCGGGAGAGACCCAGTACTTC	CASSRSPVPGLAGETQYF
TRBV18	TRBJ2-2	.	.	TGTGCCAGCTCACCACGGCAGGCAAACACCGGGGAGCTGTTTTTT	CASSPRQANTGELFF